These 13 T cell receptor beta chains originate from one sample sequenced in a study of blood T cell repertoires in COVID-19. The repertoire was sequenced with immunoSEQ multiplex PCR; TCRdb's copy has only in-frame clones and lacks some. Found here are around 300,000 clones, around 87% of them singletons; the top ten hold approximately 4.3%. Material for sequencing was PBMCs or T cells enriched from blood (not recorded which). The receptors here all came from a woman between 18 and 30 years old with acute COVID-19.

This chain joins TRBV30 and TRBJ2-1, with TRBD2 identical over 8 bases. CDR1 is GTSNPN and CDR2 is SVGIG in the germline V gene (reference sequence). The CDR3 sequence is 16 residues long. The V and J ends lost 2 bases and 0 bases, in that order; junction bases with no gene match: 6. Here the CDR3 reads CAWSRAGGVSYNEQFF. For the CDR3, the DNA is TGTGCCTGGAGTAGGGCGGGAGGAGTCTCCTACAATGAGCAGTTCTTC.

In its sample, this clone was seen once. This rearrangement joins TRBV11-1 to TRBJ1-2; D is perhaps TRBD1 (5 bases). V lost 5 bases and J 4 bases, leaving 11 bases between the germline ends. The CDR3 is 13 residues long. Germline V gene data show CDR1 as SGHAT and CDR2 as FQDESV (reference sequence). The CDR3 reads CASSVGASYGYTF. The CDR3 region has the DNA TGTGCCAGCAGCGTAGGGGCCAGCTATGGCTACACCTTC.

The V and J genes are TRBV28 and TRBJ2-2; D gene unclear. The V end lost 5 bases, the J end lost 6 bases, and 7 bases lay between the germline ends. Germline CDR1 is MDHEN and CDR2 is SYDVKM. There are 12 residues in the CDR3. As DNA, the CDR3 is TGTGCCAGCAGTAATCCCGCCGGGGAGCTGTTTTTT. Its protein is CASSNPAGELFF.

This chain links TRBV25-1 with TRBJ2-2; 8 bases are shared with TRBD2. The length of the CDR3 is 15 residues. The trim removed 6 bases at V and 12 bases at J, leaving 15 bases unmatched. Germline-derived CDR1 and CDR2 are MGHDK and SYGVNS. CDR3: CASREQGLELSKLFF. CDR3 in DNA: TGTGCCAGCAGAGAACAGGGACTAGAGCTTTCGAAGCTGTTTTTT.

This clone was seen only once. The chain employs TRBV11-2 and TRBJ2-1; 7 bases line up with TRBD1. The CDR3 contains 15 residues. J gave up 3 bases and V 2 bases, and 4 bases lay outside the gene matches. Germline-derived CDR1 and CDR2 are SGHAT and FQNNGV. The CDR3 is CASSLRTGLYNEQFF. The CDR3, as DNA: TGTGCCAGCAGCTTAAGGACAGGCCTCTACAATGAGCAGTTCTTC.

The chain combines TRBV7-2 with TRBJ2-5; 9 bases are shared with TRBD1. J gave up 6 bases and V 3 bases, and 5 bases lay outside the gene matches. Germline V gene sequence: CDR1 SGHTA, CDR2 FQGNSA. CDR3 length: 14 amino acids. CDR3 in DNA: TGTGCCAGCAGCTTCGGGACAGGGAAAAAGACCCAGTACTTC. Residues: CASSFGTGKKTQYF.

This clone has just a few counts. The V and J genes are TRBV5-5 and TRBJ1-3; D is perhaps TRBD1 (5 bases). The germline V gene has CDR1 SGHKS and CDR2 YYEKEE (reference sequence). Deletions cut 7 bases from V and 14 bases from J, with 19 bases between. The CDR3 length is 12 residues. CDR3 loop: CASPARGTGLYF. CDR3 in DNA: TGTGCCAGCCCAGCTCGGGGGACGGGCCTATATTTT.

This chain joins TRBV7-3 and TRBJ1-3; 7 nucleotides match TRBD1. The CDR3 runs to 14 residues. The V gene end was trimmed by 5 bases and the J gene end by 4 bases; junction bases not matched to a gene: 5. Germline V gene data show CDR1 as SGHTA and CDR2 as FQGTGA. The CDR3 DNA sequence: TGTGCCAGCAGCGAGGGGGCGACCGGAAACACCATATATTTT. Translated, it gives CASSEGATGNTIYF.

This sequence joins TRBV30 and TRBJ2-7, with unresolved D. Trimming cost V 1 base and J 3 bases, with 10 bases left between them. Germline CDR1 reads GTSNPN; CDR2 reads SVGIG (reference sequence). The CDR3 has 13 residues. This CDR3 is CAWSGGSYYEQYF. In nucleotides, the CDR3 is TGTGCCTGGAGTGGAGGAAGCTACTACGAGCAGTACTTC.

V gene TRBV28 combines with J gene TRBJ2-4, with 10 bases matching TRBD2. The CDR3 is 17 residues long. V trimming: 4 bases; J trimming: 0 bases; junction bases outside the gene matches: 6. Germline V CDR1 and CDR2: MDHEN, SYDVKM. The DNA for the CDR3 is TGTGCCAGCAGTTCGGGGACTAGCGAGTTAGCCAAAAACATTCAGTACTTC. Translation: CASSSGTSELAKNIQYF.

V is TRBV28 and J is TRBJ1-2; D not resolved. Trimming left V 2 bases short and J 4 bases short, with 5 bases between. The CDR3 runs 12 residues. The germline V gene encodes CDR1 MDHEN and CDR2 SYDVKM. CDR3 loop: CASSLEVYGYTF. The CDR3 bases are TGTGCCAGCAGTTTAGAGGTCTATGGCTACACCTTC.

This clone was picked up one time. V usage is TRBV6-4 and J usage is TRBJ2-7, with TRBD2 matching over 12 bases. Trimming cost V 4 bases and J 7 bases; bases outside gene matches: 8. This CDR3 contains 15 residues. Germline CDR1 is MRHNA and CDR2 is SNTAGT. CDR3 in amino acids: CASSATSGGTGEQYF. The CDR3 bases are TGTGCCAGCAGTGCAACTAGCGGGGGGACGGGAGAGCAGTACTTC.

The gene calls are TRBV12-3 or TRBV12-4 and TRBJ1-1; perhaps TRBD1 as D (5 bases). The CDR3 totals 13 residues. V shed 6 bases and J shed 5 bases, with 13 bases lying between them. The CDR3, as DNA: TGTGCCAGCAGCCGCGGGCGGGGGACTGAAGCTTTCTTT. Translated: CASSRGRGTEAFF.